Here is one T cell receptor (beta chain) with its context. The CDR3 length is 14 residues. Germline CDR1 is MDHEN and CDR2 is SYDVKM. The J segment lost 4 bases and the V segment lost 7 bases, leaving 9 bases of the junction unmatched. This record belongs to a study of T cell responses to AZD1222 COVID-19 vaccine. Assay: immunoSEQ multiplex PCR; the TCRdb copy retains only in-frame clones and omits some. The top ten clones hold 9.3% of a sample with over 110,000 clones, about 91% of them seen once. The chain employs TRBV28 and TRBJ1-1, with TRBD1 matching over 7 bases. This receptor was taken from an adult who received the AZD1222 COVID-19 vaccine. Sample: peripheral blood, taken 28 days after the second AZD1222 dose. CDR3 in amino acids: CASTLTGLVTEAFF. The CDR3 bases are TGTGCCAGCACGCTGACAGGGCTGGTCACTGAAGCTTTCTTT.